These 11 T cell receptor beta chains were all obtained from the same sample, sequenced in a study of blood T cell repertoires in COVID-19. Only in-frame clones appear in the TCRdb table, and some are missing; sequencing was by immunoSEQ multiplex PCR. Of over 100,000 clones detected, more than 85% appear once; the ten largest clones hold about 19%. Input material: peripheral blood. The source of these receptors is a human donor with acute or convalescent COVID-19. The donor label of this sample is uncertain.

This clone was recorded once. The V gene is TRBV29-1, the J gene TRBJ2-3; D unclear. The CDR3 loop spans 12 amino acids. Per germline, CDR1 SQVTM and CDR2 ANQGSEA. V was cut by 3 bases and J by 2 bases, with 6 bases left in between. In DNA form, the CDR3 reads TGCAGCGTTGAGGGCCTCACAGATACGCAGTATTTT. Translation: CSVEGLTDTQYF.

The chain couples TRBV6-6 to TRBJ2-3; a possible D gene is TRBD1 (5 bases). Germline values: CDR1 MNHNY, CDR2 SVGAGI (reference sequence). The V end was cut by 6 bases, the J end by 2 bases, with 12 bases between. This CDR3 is 14 amino acids long. The CDR3 coding sequence is TGTGCCAGCAGATGGGCGGACAACACAGATACGCAGTATTTT. Protein product: CASRWADNTDTQYF.

The count of this clone is one. The chain links TRBV19 to TRBJ1-5; no clear D gene. The CDR3 extends over 14 amino acids. V was trimmed by 1 base and J by 4 bases, leaving 8 bases between them. Germline V lookup: CDR1 LNHDA, CDR2 SQIVND (reference sequence). For the CDR3, the DNA is TGTGCCAGTAGTATAGTTTCAGGAAATCAGCCCCAGCATTTT. This translates into CASSIVSGNQPQHF.

The rearrangement links TRBV5-1 to TRBJ2-3; D call uncertain. The germline gives CDR1 SGHRS, CDR2 YFSETQ. This CDR3 is 15 amino acids long. V dropped 0 bases and J dropped 2 bases, with 10 bases sitting between them. CDR3 DNA sequence: TGCGCCAGCAGCTTGGCTCAGGCAGACACAGATACGCAGTATTTT. Protein sequence: CASSLAQADTDTQYF.

The chain links TRBV5-1 to TRBJ1-1; TRBD1 agrees at 10 bases. V shed 3 bases, J shed 4 bases, and the junction held 3 bases outside the gene matches. Germline V gene sequence: CDR1 SGHRS, CDR2 YFSETQ. CDR3 length: 14 residues. DNA for the CDR3: TGCGCCAGCAGCTCGAGGACAGGGGGCACTGAAGCTTTCTTT. This sequence encodes CASSSRTGGTEAFF.

The rearrangement uses TRBV3-1 (or the pseudogene TRBV3-2) and TRBJ1-6; the D is unclear. The germline gives CDR1 LGHDT, CDR2 YNNKEL (reference sequence). This CDR3 comprises 17 residues. Trimming pared 1 base from V and 1 base from J, leaving 11 bases between. The CDR3 here is CASSQVVSWSYNSPLHF. CDR3 nucleotides: TGTGCCAGCAGCCAAGTAGTTAGCTGGTCCTATAATTCACCCCTCCACTTT.

The V and J genes are TRBV11-3 and TRBJ2-3; perhaps TRBD2 as D (5 bases). Germline lookup yields CDR1 SGHNT and CDR2 YENEEA. The CDR3 has 15 amino acids. V shed 2 bases and J shed 0 bases, with 9 bases lying between them. The chain's CDR3 is CASSLREGSTDTQYF. For the CDR3, the DNA is TGTGCCAGCAGCTTAAGAGAGGGTAGCACAGATACGCAGTATTTT.

The chain employs TRBV6-5 and TRBJ1-5; a weak D match, TRBD1 (6 bases). Trimming removed 0 bases from V and 2 bases from J, with 8 bases in between. CDR1 and CDR2 from the germline V gene are MNHEY and SVGAGI. There are 15 residues in the CDR3. CDR3 bases: TGTGCCAGCAGTTACTCGAGGACAGGCAATCAGCCCCAGCATTTT. Translation: CASSYSRTGNQPQHF.

The J gene is TRBJ1-2, the V gene TRBV19; 7 nucleotides align to TRBD1. Per germline, CDR1 LNHDA and CDR2 SQIVND (reference sequence). J lost 0 bases, V lost 6 bases, and 10 bases had no gene match. The CDR3 has 16 amino acids. Here the CDR3 reads CASSPGTEISNYGYTF. CDR3 DNA sequence: TGTGCCAGTAGCCCCGGGACAGAAATTTCTAACTATGGCTACACCTTC.

CDR3 sequence: CASSLIGGVQYF. Here the CDR3 DNA reads TGTGCCAGCAGCTTAATTGGCGGGGTGCAGTACTTC. V is TRBV7-3 and J is TRBJ2-7, with a tentative D call TRBD2 (6 bases). The V end was cut by 1 base, the J end by 9 bases, with 10 bases between. This CDR3 spans 12 amino acids. In germline, CDR1 is SGHTA, CDR2 FQGTGA.

The chain couples TRBV4-3 to TRBJ2-2; D gene ambiguous. The CDR3 consists of 16 residues. Trimming removed 0 bases from V and 4 bases from J, with 12 bases in between. Germline CDR1 reads LGHNA; CDR2 reads YSLEER. The CDR3 protein is CASSQDKLRGTGELFF. The CDR3 DNA reads as TGCGCCAGCAGCCAAGATAAGTTGCGAGGCACCGGGGAGCTGTTTTTT.